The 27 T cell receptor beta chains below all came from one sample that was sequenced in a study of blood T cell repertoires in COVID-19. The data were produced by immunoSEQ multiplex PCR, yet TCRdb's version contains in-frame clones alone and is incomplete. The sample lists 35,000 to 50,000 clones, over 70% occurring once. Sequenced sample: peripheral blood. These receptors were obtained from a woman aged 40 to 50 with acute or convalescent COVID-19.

CDR3 protein: CAWSPSGGITPNSPLHF. In DNA, the CDR3 is TGTGCCTGGAGTCCATCAGGGGGCATTACTCCCAATTCACCCCTCCACTTT. The chain has TRBV30 and TRBJ1-6; TRBD1 agrees at 8 bases. The CDR3 loop spans 17 amino acids. Germline CDR1 GTSNPN, CDR2 SVGIG (reference sequence). V dropped 2 bases and J dropped 7; count of bases not matched to a gene: 13.

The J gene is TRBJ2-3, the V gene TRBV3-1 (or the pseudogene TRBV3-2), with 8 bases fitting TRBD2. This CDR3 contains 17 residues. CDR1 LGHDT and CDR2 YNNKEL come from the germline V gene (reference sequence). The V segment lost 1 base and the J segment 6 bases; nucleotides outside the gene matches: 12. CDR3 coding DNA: TGTGCCAGCAGCCAAGTAGGGACTAGTATGGGGGGGGATACGCAGTATTTT. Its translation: CASSQVGTSMGGDTQYF.

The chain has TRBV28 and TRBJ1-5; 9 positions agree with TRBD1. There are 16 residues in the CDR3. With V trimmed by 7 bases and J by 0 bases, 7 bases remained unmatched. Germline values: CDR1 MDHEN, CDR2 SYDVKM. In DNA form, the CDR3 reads TGTGCCAGCAACACAGGGGGCGGGGGTAGCAATCAGCCCCAGCATTTT. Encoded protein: CASNTGGGGSNQPQHF.

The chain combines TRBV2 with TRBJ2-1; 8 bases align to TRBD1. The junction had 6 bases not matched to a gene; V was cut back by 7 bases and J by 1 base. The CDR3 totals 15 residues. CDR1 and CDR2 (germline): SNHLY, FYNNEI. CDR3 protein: CASTQGAQSYNEQFF. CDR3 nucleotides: TGTGCCAGCACTCAGGGGGCTCAGTCCTACAATGAGCAGTTCTTC.

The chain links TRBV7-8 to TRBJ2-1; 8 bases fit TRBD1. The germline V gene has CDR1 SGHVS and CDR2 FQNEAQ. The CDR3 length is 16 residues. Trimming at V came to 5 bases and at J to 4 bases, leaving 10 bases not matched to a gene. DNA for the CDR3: TGTGCCAGCAGCCCGACCGGGACAGGCCTTTACAATGAGCAGTTCTTC. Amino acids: CASSPTGTGLYNEQFF. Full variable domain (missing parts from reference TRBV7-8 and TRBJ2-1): GAGVSQSPRYKVAKRGQDVALRCDPISGHVSLFWYQQALGQGPEFLTYFQNEAQLDKSGLPSDRFFAERPEGSVSTLKIQRTQQEDSAVYLCASSPTGTGLYNEQFFGPGTRLTVL.

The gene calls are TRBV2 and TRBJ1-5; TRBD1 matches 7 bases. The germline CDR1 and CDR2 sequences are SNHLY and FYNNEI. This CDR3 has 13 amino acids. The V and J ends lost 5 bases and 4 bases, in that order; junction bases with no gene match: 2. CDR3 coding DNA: TGTGCCAGCAGTATGACAGGGAATCAGCCCCAGCATTTT. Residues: CASSMTGNQPQHF.

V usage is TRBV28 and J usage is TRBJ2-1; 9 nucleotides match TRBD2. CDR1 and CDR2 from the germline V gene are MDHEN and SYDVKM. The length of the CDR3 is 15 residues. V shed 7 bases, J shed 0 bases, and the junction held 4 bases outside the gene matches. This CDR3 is CASILAGSSYNEQFF. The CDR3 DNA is TGTGCCAGCATTCTAGCGGGAAGCTCCTACAATGAGCAGTTCTTC. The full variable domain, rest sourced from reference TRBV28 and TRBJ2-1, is DVKVTQSSRYLVKRTGEKVFLECVQDMDHENMFWYRQDPGLGLRLIYFSYDVKMKEKGDIPEGYSVSREKKERFSLILESASTNQTSMYLCASILAGSSYNEQFFGPGTRLTVL.

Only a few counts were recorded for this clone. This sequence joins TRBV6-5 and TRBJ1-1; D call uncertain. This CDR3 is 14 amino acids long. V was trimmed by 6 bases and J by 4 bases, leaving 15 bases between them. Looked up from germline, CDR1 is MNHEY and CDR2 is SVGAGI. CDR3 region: CASSRSNPGTEAFF. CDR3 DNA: TGTGCCAGCAGCCGGAGTAACCCGGGCACTGAAGCTTTCTTT.

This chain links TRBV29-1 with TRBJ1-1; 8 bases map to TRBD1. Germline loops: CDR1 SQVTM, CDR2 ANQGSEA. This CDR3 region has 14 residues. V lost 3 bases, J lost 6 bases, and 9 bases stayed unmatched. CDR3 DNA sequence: TGCAGCGTTGATGGGGGACAGGAGGGACCTGAAGCTTTCTTT. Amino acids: CSVDGGQEGPEAFF.

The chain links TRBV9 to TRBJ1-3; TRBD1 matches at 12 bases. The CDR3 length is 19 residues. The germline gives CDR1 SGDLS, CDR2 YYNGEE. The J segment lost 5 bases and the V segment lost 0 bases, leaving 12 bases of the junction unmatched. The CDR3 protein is CASSVETSTGTGGRNTIYF. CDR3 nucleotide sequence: TGTGCCAGCAGCGTAGAGACGTCGACCGGGACAGGGGGCCGAAACACCATATATTTT.

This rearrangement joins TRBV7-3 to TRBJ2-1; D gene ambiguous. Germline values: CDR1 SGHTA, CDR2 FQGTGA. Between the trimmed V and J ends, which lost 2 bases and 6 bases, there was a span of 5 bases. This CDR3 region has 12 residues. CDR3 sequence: CASSLGVNEQFF. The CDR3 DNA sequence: TGTGCCAGCAGCTTAGGAGTCAATGAGCAGTTCTTC.

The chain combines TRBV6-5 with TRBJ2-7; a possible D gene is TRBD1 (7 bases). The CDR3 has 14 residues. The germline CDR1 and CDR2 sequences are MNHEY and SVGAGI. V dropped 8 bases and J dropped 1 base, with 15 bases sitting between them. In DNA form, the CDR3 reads TGTGCCAGCCGGAGGGGACAGTCATCCTACGAGCAGTACTTC. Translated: CASRRGQSSYEQYF.

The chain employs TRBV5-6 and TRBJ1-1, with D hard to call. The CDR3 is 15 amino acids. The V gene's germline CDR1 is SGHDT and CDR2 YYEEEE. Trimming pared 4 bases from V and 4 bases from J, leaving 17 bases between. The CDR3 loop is CASSLRTTGSTEAFF. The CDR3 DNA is TGTGCCAGCAGCCTTAGGACGACCGGGAGCACTGAAGCTTTCTTT.

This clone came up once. CDR3 sequence (DNA): TGTGCCAGTAGTATAGAAGGAACAGGAGCTAACTATGGCTACACCTTC. Translating gives CASSIEGTGANYGYTF. This chain uses TRBV19 with TRBJ1-2; D may be TRBD1 (5 bases). There are 16 residues in the CDR3. CDR1 and CDR2 from the germline V gene are LNHDA and SQIVND (reference sequence). V lost 0 bases and J 0 bases, leaving 11 bases between the germline ends.

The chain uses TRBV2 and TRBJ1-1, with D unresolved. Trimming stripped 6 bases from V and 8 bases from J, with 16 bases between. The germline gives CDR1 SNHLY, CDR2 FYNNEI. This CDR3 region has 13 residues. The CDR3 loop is CASSVYRSNEAFF. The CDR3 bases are TGTGCCAGCAGCGTATACCGGTCGAACGAAGCTTTCTTT.

The CDR3 sequence: CATSDLYGYTF. CDR3 nucleotides: TGTGCCACCAGTGACCTGTATGGCTACACCTTC. The V and J genes are TRBV24-1 and TRBJ1-2; no reliable D call. The CDR3 has 11 residues. The germline V and J ends were trimmed by 4 bases and 5 bases, with 4 bases remaining between them. The germline CDR1 and CDR2 sequences are KGHDR and SFDVKD.

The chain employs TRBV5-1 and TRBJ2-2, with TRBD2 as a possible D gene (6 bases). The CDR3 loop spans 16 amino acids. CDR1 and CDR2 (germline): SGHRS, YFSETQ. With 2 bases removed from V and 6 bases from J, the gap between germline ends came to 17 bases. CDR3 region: CASSLLGGVLAGELFF. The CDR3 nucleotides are TGCGCCAGCAGCTTATTGGGGGGAGTATTGGCCGGGGAGCTGTTTTTT.

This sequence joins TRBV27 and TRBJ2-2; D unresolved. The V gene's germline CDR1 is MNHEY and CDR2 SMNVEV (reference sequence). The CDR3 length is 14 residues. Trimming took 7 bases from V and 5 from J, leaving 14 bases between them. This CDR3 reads CASKPLVTTGELFF. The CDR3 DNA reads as TGTGCCAGCAAGCCCCTGGTAACGACCGGGGAGCTGTTTTTT.

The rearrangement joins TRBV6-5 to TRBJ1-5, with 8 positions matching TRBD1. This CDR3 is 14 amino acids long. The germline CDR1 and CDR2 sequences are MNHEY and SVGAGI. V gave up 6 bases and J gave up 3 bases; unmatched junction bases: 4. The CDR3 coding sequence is TGTGCCAGCAGCCCGACAGGGGCCAATCAGCCCCAGCATTTT. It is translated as CASSPTGANQPQHF.

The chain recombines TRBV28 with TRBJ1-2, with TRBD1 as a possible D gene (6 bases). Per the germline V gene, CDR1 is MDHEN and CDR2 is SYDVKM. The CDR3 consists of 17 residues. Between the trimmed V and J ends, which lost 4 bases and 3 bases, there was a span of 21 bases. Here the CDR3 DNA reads TGTGCCAGCAGTTCTCCTCTACAGGGATCTCGGCACTATGGCTACACCTTC. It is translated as CASSSPLQGSRHYGYTF.

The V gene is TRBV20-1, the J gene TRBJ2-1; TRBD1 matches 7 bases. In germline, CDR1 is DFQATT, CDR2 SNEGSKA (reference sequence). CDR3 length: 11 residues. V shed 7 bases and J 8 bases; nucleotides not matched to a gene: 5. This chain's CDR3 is CSGNRGDEQFF. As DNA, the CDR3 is TGCAGTGGAAACAGGGGCGATGAGCAGTTCTTC.

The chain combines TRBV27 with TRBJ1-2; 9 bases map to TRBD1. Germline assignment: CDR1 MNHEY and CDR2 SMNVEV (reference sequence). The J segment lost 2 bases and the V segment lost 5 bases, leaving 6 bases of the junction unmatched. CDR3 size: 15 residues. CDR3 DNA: TGTGCCAGCAGTCCAGGGACAGGGCGCAACTATGGCTACACCTTC. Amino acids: CASSPGTGRNYGYTF.

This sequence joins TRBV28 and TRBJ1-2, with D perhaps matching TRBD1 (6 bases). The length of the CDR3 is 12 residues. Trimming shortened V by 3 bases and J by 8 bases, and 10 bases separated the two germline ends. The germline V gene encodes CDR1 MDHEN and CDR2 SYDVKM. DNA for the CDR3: TGTGCCAGCAGTTTCAGGGGTTGGGGCTACACCTTC. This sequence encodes CASSFRGWGYTF.

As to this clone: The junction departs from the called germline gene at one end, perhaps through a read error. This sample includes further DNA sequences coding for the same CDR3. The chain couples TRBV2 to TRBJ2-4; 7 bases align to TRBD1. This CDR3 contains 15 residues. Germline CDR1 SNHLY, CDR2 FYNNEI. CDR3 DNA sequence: TGTGCCAGCGGATTCCCCGGGACAGAAAAAAATATTCAGTACTTC. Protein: CASGFPGTEKNIQYF.

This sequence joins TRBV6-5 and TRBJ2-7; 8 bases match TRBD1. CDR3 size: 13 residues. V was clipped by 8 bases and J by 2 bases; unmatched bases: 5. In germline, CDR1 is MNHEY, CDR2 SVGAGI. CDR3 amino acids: CASRGTGTYEQYF. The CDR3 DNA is TGTGCCAGCCGGGGGACAGGAACCTACGAGCAGTACTTC.

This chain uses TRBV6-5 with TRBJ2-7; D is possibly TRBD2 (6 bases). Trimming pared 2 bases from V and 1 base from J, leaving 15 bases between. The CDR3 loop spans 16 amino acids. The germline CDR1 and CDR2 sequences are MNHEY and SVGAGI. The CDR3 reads CASSYALAGRSYEQYF. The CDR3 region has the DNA TGTGCCAGCAGTTACGCCCTGGCGGGGCGGTCCTACGAGCAGTACTTC.

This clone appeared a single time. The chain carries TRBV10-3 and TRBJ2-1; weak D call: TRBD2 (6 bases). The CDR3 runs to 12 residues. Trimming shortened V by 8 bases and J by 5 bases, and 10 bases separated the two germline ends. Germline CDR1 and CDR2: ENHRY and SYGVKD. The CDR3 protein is CAIAGSNNEQFF. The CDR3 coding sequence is TGTGCCATCGCCGGGAGCAACAATGAGCAGTTCTTC.